This TCR beta chain derives from a study of glioma-infiltrating T cells after dendritic cell vaccination (dated by TCRdb to about 2016). In the study overall: The cohort included around 15 glioblastoma patients drawn from Phase I and II dendritic cell vaccination trials, of whom 9 were newly diagnosed and 6 had recurrent disease. In glioblastoma patients vaccinated with dendritic cells, deep sequencing of TCR beta CDR3 regions served to measure tumor-infiltrating lymphocyte content and to compare repertoires between tumor and blood. Three intradermal dendritic cell vaccine injections were administered to patients at biweekly intervals in the arm below the axilla. Between the early 2000s and the early 2010s, the patients were given dendritic cell vaccination pulsed with autologous tumor lysate. The vaccine consisted of monocyte-derived dendritic cells cultured approximately 7 days with IL-4 and GM-CSF, then pulsed overnight with autologous tumor lysate. Survival after dendritic cell vaccination was correlated with TCR sequencing metrics, including TIL content and tumor-blood repertoire overlap. Overall study outcomes, separate from this receptor: No direct relationship between TCR clonality and survival was found, suggesting that a diverse polyclonal response may matter. The TCR overlap response model with three groups was called speculative and said to need prospective validation. The cohort was small and heterogeneous, few patients had complete blood and tumor sets, and even fewer had initial-recurrent tumor pairs. Higher estimated pretreatment TIL content predicted longer time to progression and overall survival after dendritic cell vaccination.

The immunoSEQ assay amplified TCRB CDR3 regions from around 2.1 micrograms of genomic DNA, or from all available DNA when less than that amount was available. Multiplex PCR used 60 forward primers for TCR V beta segments and 13 reverse primers for J beta segments. To estimate reads per starting template, synthetic control templates were spiked into each sample at limiting dilution. The Illumina HiSeq System generated 87 bp sequencing reads. The paper's processing steps were these. PCR and sequencing errors were removed by merging closely related sequences with a nearest neighbor algorithm. TCR overlap was measured as the percentage of unique tumor TCR beta sequences that were also present in the peripheral blood of the same patient. The immuneACCESS repertoire file appears here via TCRdb, limited to in-frame rearrangements. These files lack a portion of the clones; in checked studies, under half of the deficit traces to unresolved V genes, and the cause of the others is not known. The V and J calls and clone size are taken from that table; D and trimming were inferred from the DNA. In all, the sample holds about 30,000 clones, and around nine tenths of those were seen once. The leading ten clones occupy roughly 2.2% of the sample.

Reading the germline V gene gives CDR1 MGHRA and CDR2 YSYEKL. A distance of 7 bases separates the germline ends of V and J, which lose 1 base and 1 base respectively. The CDR3 runs 14 residues from the cysteine to the phenylalanine. The only DNA kept is the CDR3, 42 bases in frame from the first base. Patients were selected for having adequate residual fresh-frozen tumor tissue and more than two years of available survival data. Although molecular status otherwise differed among the glioblastoma patients, no patient had an isocitrate dehydrogenase mutation. PBMC collection took place before vaccination, two weeks after the third vaccination, and at tumor progression if progression occurred. Genomic DNA was extracted with the Qiagen DNeasy Blood extraction Kit. As to this clone: The antigen it binds to is not known. No base quality values were provided; no much bigger clone lies one nucleotide off.

This clonotype was obtained from a human donor with glioblastoma. The material was blood, obtained before dendritic cell vaccination. The chain links TRBV4-1 with TRBJ2-5; no D segment can be confidently identified. The bases are TGCGCCAGCAGCCAAGTGGTAGTCCAAGAGACCCAGTACTTC. Its amino acids are CASSQVVVQETQYF.